This entry describes one T cell receptor (beta chain). The sample is drawn from a study of control samples from healthy donors and cancer patients. Sequencing used immunoSEQ multiplex PCR; TCRdb keeps in-frame clones, though not all of them. The table lists more than 95,000 clones, around 87% of them singletons. Trimming cost V 6 bases and J 0 bases, with 8 bases left between them. There are 14 residues in the CDR3. The germline V gene has CDR1 MNHEY and CDR2 SVGAGI. The sequenced sample consisted of blood. The TCR comes from a man between 60 and 75 years old in good health. The chain combines TRBV6-5 with TRBJ2-2; no clear D. The CDR3 DNA reads as TGTGCCAGCAGCGGGTGGACGAACACCGGGGAGCTGTTTTTT. This sequence encodes CASSGWTNTGELFF.